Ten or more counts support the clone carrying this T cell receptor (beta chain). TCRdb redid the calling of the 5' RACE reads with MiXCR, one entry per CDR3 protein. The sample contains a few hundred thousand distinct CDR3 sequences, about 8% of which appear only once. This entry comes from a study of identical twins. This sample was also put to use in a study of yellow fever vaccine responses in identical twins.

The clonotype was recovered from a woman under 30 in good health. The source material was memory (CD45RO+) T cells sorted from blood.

CDR3 sequence: CASSPSQGYTQYF. The CDR3 DNA reads TGTGCCAGCAGCCCCTCCCAAGGGTATACGCAGTATTTT. The V call is TRBV3-1, the J call TRBJ2-3; D is unclear. The CDR3 is made up of 13 amino acids. Trimming cost V 4 bases and J 7 bases, with 12 bases left between them. Germline lookup yields CDR1 LGHDT and CDR2 YNNKEL (reference sequence).